The clone carrying this T cell receptor (beta chain) showed up just a few times. This entry is derived from a study of T cells in Graves' hyperthyroidism and ophthalmopathy. The CDR3 sequence is 17 residues long. The V and J ends lost 3 bases and 2 bases respectively, with 14 bases between them. Germline CDR1 reads LNHDA; CDR2 reads SQIVND (reference sequence). Amplified TCR beta CDR3 regions came from RNA transcripts. First-round RT-PCR targeting the TCR CDR3 was performed with the HTBI primer set. TCRdb analysed the multiplex PCR reads with MiXCR anew, one entry per CDR3 protein. There are roughly 700,000 distinct CDR3 sequences in the sample; roughly 17% occur only once, and around 15% lies in the top ten.

The sample was blood. This receptor was obtained from a man aged 50-59 years with Graves' hyperthyroidism. The rearrangement links TRBV19 to TRBJ1-6; possible D gene TRBD1, 6 bases. The CDR3 coding sequence is TGTGCCAGTAGTATCGGCGCGGGGGCTCCCTATAATTCACCCCTCCACTTT. Its protein product is CASSIGAGAPYNSPLHF.